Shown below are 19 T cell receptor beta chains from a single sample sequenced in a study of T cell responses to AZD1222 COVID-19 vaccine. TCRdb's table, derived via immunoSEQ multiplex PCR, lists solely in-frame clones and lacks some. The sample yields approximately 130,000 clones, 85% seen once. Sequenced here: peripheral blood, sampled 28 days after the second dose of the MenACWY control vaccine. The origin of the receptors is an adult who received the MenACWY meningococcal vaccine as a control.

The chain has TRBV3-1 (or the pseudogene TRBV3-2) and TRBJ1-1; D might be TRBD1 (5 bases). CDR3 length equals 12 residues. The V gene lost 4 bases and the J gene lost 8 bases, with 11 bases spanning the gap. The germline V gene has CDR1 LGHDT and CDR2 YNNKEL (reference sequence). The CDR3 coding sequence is TGTGCCAGCAGCCTGATGAGGACAGAAGCTTTCTTT. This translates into CASSLMRTEAFF.

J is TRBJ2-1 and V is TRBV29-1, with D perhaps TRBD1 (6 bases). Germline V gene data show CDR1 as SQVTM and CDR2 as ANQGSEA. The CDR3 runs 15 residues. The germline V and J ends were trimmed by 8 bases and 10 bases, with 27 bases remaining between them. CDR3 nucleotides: TGCAGCTCCCGGCTGACAGGTATCCCCCCAAGGGAGCAGTTCTTC. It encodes CSSRLTGIPPREQFF.

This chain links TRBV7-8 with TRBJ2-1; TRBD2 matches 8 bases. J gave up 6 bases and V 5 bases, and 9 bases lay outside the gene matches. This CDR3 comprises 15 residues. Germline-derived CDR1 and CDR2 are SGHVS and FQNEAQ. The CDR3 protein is CASSLLAVPLNEQFF. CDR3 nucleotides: TGTGCCAGCAGCCTACTAGCGGTTCCCCTCAATGAGCAGTTCTTC.

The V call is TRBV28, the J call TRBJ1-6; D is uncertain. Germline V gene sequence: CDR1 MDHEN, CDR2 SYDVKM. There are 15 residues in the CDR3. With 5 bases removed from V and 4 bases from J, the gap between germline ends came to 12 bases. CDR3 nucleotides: TGTGCCAGCAGTAAAGGAGGGAGATATAATTCACCCCTCCACTTT. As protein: CASSKGGRYNSPLHF.

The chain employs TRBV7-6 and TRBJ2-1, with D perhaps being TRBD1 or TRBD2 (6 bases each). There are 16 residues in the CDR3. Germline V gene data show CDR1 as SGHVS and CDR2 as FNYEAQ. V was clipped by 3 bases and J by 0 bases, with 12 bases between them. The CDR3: CASSLGGTSSYNEQFF. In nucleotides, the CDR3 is TGTGCCAGCAGCTTGGGGGGCACCAGCTCCTACAATGAGCAGTTCTTC. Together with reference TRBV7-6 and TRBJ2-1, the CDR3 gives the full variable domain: GAGVSQSPRYKVTKRGQDVALRCDPISGHVSLYWYRQALGQGPEFLTYFNYEAQQDKSGLPNDRFSAERPEGSISTLTIQRTEQRDSAMYRCASSLGGTSSYNEQFFGPGTRLTVL.

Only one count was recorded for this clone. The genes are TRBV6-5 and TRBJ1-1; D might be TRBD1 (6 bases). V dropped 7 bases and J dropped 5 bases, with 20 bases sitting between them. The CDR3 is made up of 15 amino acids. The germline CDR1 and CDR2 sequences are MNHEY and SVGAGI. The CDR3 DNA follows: TGTGCCAGCATCACGGGGGGCCTGTTGGGTACTGAAGCTTTCTTT. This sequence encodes CASITGGLLGTEAFF.

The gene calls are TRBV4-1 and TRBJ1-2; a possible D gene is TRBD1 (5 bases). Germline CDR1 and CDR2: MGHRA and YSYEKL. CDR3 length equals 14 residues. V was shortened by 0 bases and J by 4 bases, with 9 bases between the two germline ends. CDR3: CASSQDMGGYGYTF. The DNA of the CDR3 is TGCGCCAGCAGCCAAGATATGGGGGGCTATGGCTACACCTTC.

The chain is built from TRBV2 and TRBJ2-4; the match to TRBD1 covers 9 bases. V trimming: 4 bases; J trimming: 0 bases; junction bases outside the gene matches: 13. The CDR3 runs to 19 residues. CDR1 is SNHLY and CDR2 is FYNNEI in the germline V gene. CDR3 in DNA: TGTGCCAGCAGTGGGGGGGTCGGGACAGGGAGGCTAGCCAAAAACATTCAGTACTTC. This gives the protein CASSGGVGTGRLAKNIQYF. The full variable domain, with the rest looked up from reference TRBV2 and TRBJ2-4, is EPEVTQTPSHQVTQMGQEVILRCVPISNHLYFYWYRQILGQKVEFLVSFYNNEISEKSEIFDDQFSVERPDGSNFTLKIRSTKLEDSAMYFCASSGGVGTGRLAKNIQYFGAGTRLSVL.

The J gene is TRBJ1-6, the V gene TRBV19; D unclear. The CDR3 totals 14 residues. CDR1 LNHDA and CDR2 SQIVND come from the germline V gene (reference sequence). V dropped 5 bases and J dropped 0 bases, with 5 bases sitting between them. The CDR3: CASSAVSYNSPLHF. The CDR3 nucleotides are TGTGCCAGTAGTGCGGTCTCCTATAATTCACCCCTCCACTTT.

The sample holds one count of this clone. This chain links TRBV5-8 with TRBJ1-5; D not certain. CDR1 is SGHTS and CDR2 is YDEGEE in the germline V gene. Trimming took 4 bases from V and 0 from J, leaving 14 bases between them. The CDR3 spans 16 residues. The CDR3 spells CASSLVGIYSNQPQHF. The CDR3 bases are TGTGCCAGCAGCCTCGTGGGGATTTATAGCAATCAGCCCCAGCATTTT.

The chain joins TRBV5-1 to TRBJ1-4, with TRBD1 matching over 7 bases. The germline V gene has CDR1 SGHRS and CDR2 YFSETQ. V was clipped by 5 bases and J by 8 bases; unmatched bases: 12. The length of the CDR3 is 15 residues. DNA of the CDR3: TGCGCCAGCAGTTTGCCGACAGGGAAGGGCGAAAAACTGTTTTTT. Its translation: CASSLPTGKGEKLFF.

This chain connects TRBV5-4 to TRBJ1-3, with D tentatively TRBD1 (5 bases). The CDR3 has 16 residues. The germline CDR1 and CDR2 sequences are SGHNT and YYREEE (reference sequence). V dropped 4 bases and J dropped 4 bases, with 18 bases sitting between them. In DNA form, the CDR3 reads TGTGCCAGCAGCCCCGATGGGGGGTTGGGCGGAAACACCATATATTTT. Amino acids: CASSPDGGLGGNTIYF.

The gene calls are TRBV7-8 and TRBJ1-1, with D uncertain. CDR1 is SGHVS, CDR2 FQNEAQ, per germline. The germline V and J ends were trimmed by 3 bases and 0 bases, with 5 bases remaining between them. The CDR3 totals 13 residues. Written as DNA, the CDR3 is TGTGCCAGCAGCTTCCGGATGAACACTGAAGCTTTCTTT. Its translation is CASSFRMNTEAFF. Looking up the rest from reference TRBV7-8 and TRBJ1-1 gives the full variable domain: GAGVSQSPRYKVAKRGQDVALRCDPISGHVSLFWYQQALGQGPEFLTYFQNEAQLDKSGLPSDRFFAERPEGSVSTLKIQRTQQEDSAVYLCASSFRMNTEAFFGQGTRLTVV.

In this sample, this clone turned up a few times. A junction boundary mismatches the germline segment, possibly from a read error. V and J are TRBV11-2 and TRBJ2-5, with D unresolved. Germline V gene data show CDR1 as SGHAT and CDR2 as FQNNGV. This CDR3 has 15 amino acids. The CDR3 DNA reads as TGTGCCAGCAGCTTAGTTTTTCCACGGCAAGTGACCCAGTACTTC. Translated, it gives CASSLVFPRQVTQYF.

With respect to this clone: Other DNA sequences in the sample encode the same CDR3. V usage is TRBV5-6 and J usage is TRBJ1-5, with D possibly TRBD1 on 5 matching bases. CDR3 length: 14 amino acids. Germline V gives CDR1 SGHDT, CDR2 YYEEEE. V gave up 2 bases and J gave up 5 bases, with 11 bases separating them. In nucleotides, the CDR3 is TGTGCCAGCAGCTTTTCAGGGAGCTATCAGCCCCAGCATTTT. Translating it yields CASSFSGSYQPQHF.

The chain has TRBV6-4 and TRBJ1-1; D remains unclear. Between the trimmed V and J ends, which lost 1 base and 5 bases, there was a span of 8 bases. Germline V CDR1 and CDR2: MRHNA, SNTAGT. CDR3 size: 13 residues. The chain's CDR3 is CASSDWVGTEAFF. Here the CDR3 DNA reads TGTGCCAGCAGTGACTGGGTTGGGACTGAAGCTTTCTTT.

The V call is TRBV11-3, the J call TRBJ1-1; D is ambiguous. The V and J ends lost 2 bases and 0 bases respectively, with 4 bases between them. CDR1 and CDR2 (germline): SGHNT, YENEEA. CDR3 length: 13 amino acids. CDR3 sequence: CASSLLMNTEAFF. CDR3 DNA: TGTGCCAGCAGCTTATTGATGAACACTGAAGCTTTCTTT.

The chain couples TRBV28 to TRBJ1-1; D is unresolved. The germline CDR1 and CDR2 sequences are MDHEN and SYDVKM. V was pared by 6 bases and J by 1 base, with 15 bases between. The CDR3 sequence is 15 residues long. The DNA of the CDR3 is TGTGCCAGCAGGCCCACTGGGTGGAGGAACACTGAAGCTTTCTTT. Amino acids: CASRPTGWRNTEAFF.

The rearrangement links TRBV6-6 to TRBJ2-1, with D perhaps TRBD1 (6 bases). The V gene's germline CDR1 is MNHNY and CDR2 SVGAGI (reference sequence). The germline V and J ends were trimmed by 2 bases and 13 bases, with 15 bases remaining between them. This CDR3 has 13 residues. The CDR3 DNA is TGTGCCAGCAGTTACACAATACAGGGTTTTCAGTTCTTC. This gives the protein CASSYTIQGFQFF.